The text below deals with one T cell receptor (beta chain). A read error may explain this, as a much larger clone is one base away. CDR3 length: 16 amino acids. The germline CDR1 and CDR2 sequences are LNHNV and YYDKDF (reference sequence). This sample was included in a study of blood T cell repertoires in COVID-19. Study summary: Acute and convalescent COVID-19 samples came from the United States, Italy and Spain.

Authors' methods: Amplification of reference gene primers provided the estimated nucleated cell counts. Data came from immunoSEQ multiplex PCR; TCRdb stores just in-frame clones and leaves some out. V and J calls and clone size are as listed in that table; D and trimming were resolved from the DNA. Of 300,000 to 350,000 clones in the sample, over 75% were seen once. Which cohort a participant joined came from the clinical history participants gave. This TCR derives from a man younger than 45 who had recovered from COVID-19. The chain is built from TRBV15 and TRBJ1-2; 8 positions agree with TRBD1. Source material: PBMCs or T cells enriched from blood (not recorded which). In nucleotides, the CDR3 is TGTACCACCAGCAGGGATCCGGGCAGGGGGCTGGATGGCTACACCTTC. It is translated as CTTSRDPGRGLDGYTF.